The 25 T cell receptor beta chains below come from one sample, sequenced in a study of blood T cell repertoires in COVID-19. Some clones are missing from TCRdb's copy, which holds only in-frame ones; the method was immunoSEQ multiplex PCR. The data contain approximately 52,000 clones, roughly 87% of them singletons. Sequencing was done on a sample of peripheral blood. The receptors stem from a human donor in a cohort sampled during active COVID-19.

This clone was seen more than once but under ten times. J is TRBJ2-7 and V is TRBV28; D may be TRBD1 (7 bases). The V gene's germline CDR1 is MDHEN and CDR2 SYDVKM. The CDR3 consists of 14 residues. V was shortened by 6 bases and J by 6 bases, with 18 bases between the two germline ends. CDR3 in amino acids: CASSPRRGRREQYF. The CDR3 DNA sequence: TGTGCCAGCAGCCCAAGGAGGGGGCGCCGCGAGCAGTACTTC.

V is TRBV13 and J is TRBJ2-7, with a tentative D call TRBD1 (6 bases). V was trimmed by 4 bases and J by 6 bases, leaving 16 bases between them. Germline assignment: CDR1 PRHDT and CDR2 FYEKMQ (reference sequence). The CDR3 totals 14 residues. CDR3 loop: CASSSWTVPGEQYF. The CDR3 DNA reads as TGTGCCAGCAGCTCCTGGACAGTTCCGGGCGAGCAGTACTTC.

This sequence joins TRBV27 and TRBJ2-3; 8 bases agree with TRBD1. The V gene end was trimmed by 7 bases and the J gene end by 2 bases; junction bases not matched to a gene: 5. The V gene's germline CDR1 is MNHEY and CDR2 SMNVEV (reference sequence). The CDR3 is made up of 14 amino acids. The CDR3 region is CASMWDRYTDTQYF. The CDR3 coding sequence is TGTGCCAGCATGTGGGACAGGTACACAGATACGCAGTATTTT.

The rearrangement links TRBV9 to TRBJ2-3; 10 bases are a match to TRBD2. Germline lookup yields CDR1 SGDLS and CDR2 YYNGEE. This CDR3 region has 14 residues. V was pared by 0 bases and J by 10 bases, with 5 bases of the junction left unmatched. CDR3 DNA sequence: TGTGCCAGCAGCGTAGCTCAGCGGGAGGGTGCGCAGTATTTT. The encoded protein is CASSVAQREGAQYF.

This chain uses TRBV6-1 with TRBJ2-7; D is ambiguous. This CDR3 has 14 amino acids. CDR1 and CDR2 from the germline V gene are MNHNS and SASEGT. With 0 bases removed from V and 0 bases from J, the gap between germline ends came to 6 bases. The CDR3, as DNA: TGTGCCAGCAGTGAAGCTGGCTTCTCCTACGAGCAGTACTTC. Encoded protein: CASSEAGFSYEQYF.

The chain carries TRBV4-1 and TRBJ1-2; D gene uncertain. V gave up 0 bases and J gave up 6 bases, with 20 bases separating them. Germline values: CDR1 MGHRA, CDR2 YSYEKL. This CDR3 spans 17 amino acids. The CDR3 bases are TGCGCCAGCAGCCAAGATCAACGGAACGGACTAAAGCATGGCTACACCTTC. Translation: CASSQDQRNGLKHGYTF.

Of note for this clone: Sequence at one end of the junction differs from germline and may be a read error. The gene calls are TRBV20-1 and TRBJ2-1; D unclear. Germline CDR1 is DFQATT and CDR2 is SNEGSKA (reference sequence). The CDR3 is 11 amino acids. The CDR3 nucleotides are TGCGGTGCTAAACTCCACAATGAGCAGTTCTTC. Translating it yields CGAKLHNEQFF.

J is TRBJ1-1 and V is TRBV6-2 or TRBV6-3; D is uncertain. With 5 bases removed from V and 0 bases from J, the gap between germline ends came to 22 bases. The CDR3 is 18 residues long. CDR1 is MNHEY and CDR2 is SVGEGT in the germline V gene. The CDR3 protein is CASSTGRHPSLMNTEAFF. For the CDR3, the DNA is TGTGCCAGCAGTACGGGGAGACATCCATCTCTAATGAACACTGAAGCTTTCTTT.

This clone was seen once. This chain connects TRBV27 to TRBJ2-1, with TRBD1 matching 9 bases. The germline gives CDR1 MNHEY, CDR2 SMNVEV (reference sequence). J lost 5 bases, V lost 3 bases, and 11 bases had no gene match. The CDR3 is 17 residues long. CDR3 residues: CASSLNLGQGSHNEQFF. CDR3 bases: TGTGCCAGCAGTTTGAATCTCGGACAGGGGAGCCACAATGAGCAGTTCTTC.

The rearrangement joins TRBV28 to TRBJ1-5; D unresolved. In germline, CDR1 is MDHEN, CDR2 SYDVKM. The V end was cut by 2 bases, the J end by 2 bases, with 4 bases between. CDR3 length equals 13 residues. CDR3 sequence: CASSLGRNQPQHF. DNA of the CDR3: TGTGCCAGCAGTTTAGGGCGCAATCAGCCCCAGCATTTT.

V is TRBV6-5 and J is TRBJ2-7; possible D gene TRBD2, 5 bases. The germline V gene has CDR1 MNHEY and CDR2 SVGAGI. V dropped 2 bases and J dropped 3 bases, with 8 bases sitting between them. The CDR3 sequence is 13 residues long. The CDR3 DNA reads TGTGCCAGCAGTTACCGTGGGAGCTACGAGCAGTACTTC. Encoded protein: CASSYRGSYEQYF.

As DNA, the CDR3 is TGCGCCAGCAGCTTGTTGGCCTCTGATGGGCAGTTCTTC. It is translated as CASSLLASDGQFF. V and J are TRBV5-1 and TRBJ2-1; D ambiguous. Trimming took 1 base from V and 12 from J, leaving 14 bases between them. The CDR3 loop spans 13 amino acids. In germline, CDR1 is SGHRS, CDR2 YFSETQ. Combining the CDR3 with reference TRBV5-1 and TRBJ2-1 gives the whole variable domain KAGVTQTPRYLIKTRGQQVTLSCSPISGHRSVSWYQQTPGQGLQFLFEYFSETQRNKGNFPGRFSGRQFSNSRSEMNVSTLELGDSALYLCASSLLASDGQFFGPGTRLTVL.

The V call is TRBV29-1, the J call TRBJ2-5; 9 nucleotides line up with TRBD2. Germline lookup yields CDR1 SQVTM and CDR2 ANQGSEA. V was clipped by 5 bases and J by 5 bases; unmatched bases: 6. This CDR3 is 13 amino acids long. The CDR3 loop is CSVWIAGVETQYF. CDR3 nucleotide sequence: TGCAGCGTTTGGATAGCGGGAGTGGAGACCCAGTACTTC.

This chain joins TRBV21-1 and TRBJ2-1; the DNA was not compared with TRBD2, the D call given in the table. TRBV21-1 is described as a pseudogene. The length of the CDR3 is 15 residues. The CDR3 region is CASSASTSSYNEQFF. CDR3 nucleotide sequence: TGTGCCAGCAGCGCATCGACTAGCAGCTACAATGAGCAGTTCTTC.

The V gene is TRBV6-6, the J gene TRBJ1-1; D may be TRBD1 (5 bases). Germline CDR1 is MNHNY and CDR2 is SVGAGI (reference sequence). The CDR3 has 12 residues. Trimming left V 8 bases short and J 11 bases short, with 18 bases between. CDR3 loop: CASSMGRGPAFF. CDR3 coding DNA: TGTGCCAGCTCTATGGGGAGGGGCCCGGCTTTCTTT.

This sequence joins TRBV6-5 and TRBJ2-5; D is perhaps TRBD1 (6 bases). V gave up 7 bases and J gave up 2 bases, with 17 bases separating them. The germline CDR1 and CDR2 sequences are MNHEY and SVGAGI. The CDR3 covers 15 residues. CDR3: CASTIMDRGQETQYF. CDR3 nucleotide sequence: TGTGCCAGCACCATAATGGATAGGGGGCAAGAGACCCAGTACTTC.

The chain carries TRBV15 and TRBJ1-5, with a possible D match to TRBD1 (6 bases). The CDR3 covers 16 residues. V lost 4 bases and J lost 2, with 15 bases in between. Germline loops: CDR1 LNHNV, CDR2 YYDKDF (reference sequence). The CDR3 loop is CATSKGGGGGNQPQHF. The DNA for the CDR3 is TGTGCCACCAGCAAAGGGGGTGGGGGCGGCAATCAGCCCCAGCATTTT.

In DNA form, the CDR3 reads TGTGCCAGCAGCCTAGACCCTGGACTAGCGGGAGGGCACTACAATGAGCAGTTCTTC. It is translated as CASSLDPGLAGGHYNEQFF. This chain joins TRBV7-9 and TRBJ2-1; the match to TRBD2 covers 15 bases. The CDR3 runs 19 residues. V lost 5 bases and J lost 3; bases outside the gene matches: 11. CDR1 and CDR2 from the germline V gene are SEHNR and FQNEAQ (reference sequence).

The chain employs TRBV7-9 and TRBJ2-4; D is unresolved. CDR1 is SEHNR and CDR2 is FQNEAQ in the germline V gene (reference sequence). Deletions cut 7 bases from V and 4 bases from J, with 14 bases between. CDR3 length: 14 residues. The CDR3 nucleotides are TGTGCCAGCACCCCGGAGCCCGATAAAAACATTCAGTACTTC. It specifies CASTPEPDKNIQYF.

In DNA, the CDR3 is TGTGCCAGCAGTTTAAATAACGGGAGGGCAAGTACGCAGTATTTT. The encoded protein is CASSLNNGRASTQYF. The chain employs TRBV28 and TRBJ2-3; 8 bases map to TRBD2. V lost 2 bases, J lost 8 bases, and 9 bases stayed unmatched. Germline V gene lookup returns CDR1 MDHEN and CDR2 SYDVKM. The CDR3 loop spans 15 amino acids.

This sequence joins TRBV2 and TRBJ2-1; a possible D gene is TRBD2 (5 bases). The length of the CDR3 is 15 residues. Looked up from germline, CDR1 is SNHLY and CDR2 is FYNNEI. Trimming pared 3 bases from V and 2 bases from J, leaving 11 bases between. The CDR3 region has the DNA TGTGCCAGCAGTGAGCGGGCACCGACCTACAATGAGCAGTTCTTC. Translation: CASSERAPTYNEQFF.

The chain links TRBV11-1 to TRBJ2-5; 7 bases match TRBD1. The CDR3 runs to 15 residues. The V segment lost 0 bases and the J segment 4 bases; nucleotides outside the gene matches: 5. Germline-derived CDR1 and CDR2 are SGHAT and FQDESV (reference sequence). The CDR3 nucleotides read TGTGCCAGCAGCTTAGCCCCGACAGGGTTAGAGACCCAGTACTTC. Protein sequence: CASSLAPTGLETQYF.

The chain joins TRBV10-1 to TRBJ2-2; TRBD2 agrees at 8 bases. V trimming: 6 bases; J trimming: 0 bases; junction bases outside the gene matches: 3. The CDR3 contains 15 residues. CDR1 WNHNN and CDR2 SYGVQD come from the germline V gene (reference sequence). CDR3 loop: CASRAGAANTGELFF. CDR3 nucleotides: TGCGCCAGCAGAGCGGGAGCGGCGAACACCGGGGAGCTGTTTTTT.

The chain carries TRBV25-1 and TRBJ1-6; D gene uncertain. The CDR3 has 15 amino acids. The germline gives CDR1 MGHDK, CDR2 SYGVNS. V lost 6 bases, J lost 4 bases, and 13 bases lay in between. CDR3 protein: CASRVGLQYNSPLHF. In DNA form, the CDR3 reads TGTGCCAGCAGAGTCGGCTTACAGTATAATTCACCCCTCCACTTT.

This clone was detected a few times. This chain links TRBV27 with TRBJ2-7; D perhaps matches TRBD1 (6 bases). V was trimmed by 6 bases and J by 0 bases, leaving 12 bases between them. Per germline, CDR1 MNHEY and CDR2 SMNVEV (reference sequence). The CDR3 has 14 residues. The CDR3 DNA is TGTGCCAGCAGAAGGGACACCAGCTCCTACGAGCAGTACTTC. Protein product: CASRRDTSSYEQYF.